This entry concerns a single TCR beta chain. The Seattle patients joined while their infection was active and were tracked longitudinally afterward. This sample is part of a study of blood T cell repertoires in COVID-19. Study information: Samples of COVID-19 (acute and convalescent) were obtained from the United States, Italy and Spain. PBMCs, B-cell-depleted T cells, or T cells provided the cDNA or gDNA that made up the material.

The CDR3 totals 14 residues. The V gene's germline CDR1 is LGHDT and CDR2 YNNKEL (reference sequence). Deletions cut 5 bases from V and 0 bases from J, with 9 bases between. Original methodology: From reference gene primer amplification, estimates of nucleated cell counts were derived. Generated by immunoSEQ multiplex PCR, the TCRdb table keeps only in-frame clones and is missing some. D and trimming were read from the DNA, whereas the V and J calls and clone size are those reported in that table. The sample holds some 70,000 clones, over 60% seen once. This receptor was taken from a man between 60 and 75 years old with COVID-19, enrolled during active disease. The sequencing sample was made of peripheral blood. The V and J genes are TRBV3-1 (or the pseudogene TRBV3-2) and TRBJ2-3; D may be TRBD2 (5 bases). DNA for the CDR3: TGTGCCAGCAGCTTAGGACTTAGCACAGATACGCAGTATTTT. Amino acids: CASSLGLSTDTQYF.